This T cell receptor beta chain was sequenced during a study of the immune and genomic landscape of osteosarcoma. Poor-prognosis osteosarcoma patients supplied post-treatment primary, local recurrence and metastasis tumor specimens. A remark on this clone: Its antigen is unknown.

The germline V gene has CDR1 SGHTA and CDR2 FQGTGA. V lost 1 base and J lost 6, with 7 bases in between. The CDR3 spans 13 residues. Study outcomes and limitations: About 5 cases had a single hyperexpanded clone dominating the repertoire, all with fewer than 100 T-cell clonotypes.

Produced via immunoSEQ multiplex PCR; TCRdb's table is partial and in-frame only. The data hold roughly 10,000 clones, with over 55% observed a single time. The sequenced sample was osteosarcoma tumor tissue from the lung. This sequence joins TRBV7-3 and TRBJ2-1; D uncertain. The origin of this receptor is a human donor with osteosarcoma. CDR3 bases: TGTGCCAGCAGCTTAAGTGGGGTCAATGAGCAGTTCTTC. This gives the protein CASSLSGVNEQFF.